These T cell receptor beta chains were read from a single sample in a study of T-cell reconstitution after alpha-beta-depleted transplantation in children. TCRdb re-called the PCR reads with MiXCR, one entry per CDR3 protein. The top ten hold roughly 27% of the sample, which has about a million distinct CDR3 sequences, 25% to 30% seen once. This specimen consisted of PBMCs, mostly from graft donor cells, obtained 360 days after TCRalphabeta/CD19-depleted stem cell transplant. The receptors were sampled from a boy under three years old who had a stem cell transplant for SCID, so the T cells may come from the graft donor. Both conserved end residues are part of each CDR3. Each record gives: V gene, D gene, J gene, CDR3 protein. The D gene is left open where the match is weak.

TRBV6-1	.	TRBJ2-3	CASTPTSGDTQYF
TRBV28	.	TRBJ1-2	CASSSPALRNGYTF
TRBV4-1	TRBD2	TRBJ2-5	CASSSRTSGEGDTQYF
TRBV29-1	.	TRBJ2-5	CSVAHLRDHETQYF
TRBV18	TRBD1	TRBJ1-3	CASSPGQAVSGNTIYF
TRBV5-6	.	TRBJ2-5	CASSLAASEETQYF
TRBV12-3/TRBV12-4	.	TRBJ2-5	CASSFPQGDFQETQYF
TRBV5-6	TRBD1	TRBJ2-1	CASSFTPGGGNEQFF
TRBV13	.	TRBJ2-1	CASSSRQAYNEQFF
TRBV9	.	TRBJ2-4	CASSKGGLAKNIQYF
TRBV4-1	.	TRBJ1-3	CASSQAGLNTIYF
TRBV6-5	.	TRBJ2-2	CASSYVGLGTGELFF
TRBV7-9	.	TRBJ2-3	CASSPPGGGLGDTQYF
TRBV10-3	.	TRBJ2-3	CATSLTVGPSTDTQYF
TRBV15	.	TRBJ2-7	CATSRGLAYEQYF
TRBV7-2	.	TRBJ2-3	CASSHRGDFDTQYF
TRBV19	TRBD1	TRBJ1-5	CASSPRQGLNQPQHF
TRBV13	.	TRBJ2-1	CASRITGAGYNEQFF
TRBV10-3	.	TRBJ2-5	CAISVAGNKETQYF
TRBV5-1	.	TRBJ2-3	CASSLGPLQPQDTQYF
TRBV20-1	.	TRBJ1-5	CSASPDGVGNQPQHF
TRBV7-9	.	TRBJ2-1	CASSLGDSLYNEQFF
TRBV2	.	TRBJ2-5	CASSGGGGETQYF